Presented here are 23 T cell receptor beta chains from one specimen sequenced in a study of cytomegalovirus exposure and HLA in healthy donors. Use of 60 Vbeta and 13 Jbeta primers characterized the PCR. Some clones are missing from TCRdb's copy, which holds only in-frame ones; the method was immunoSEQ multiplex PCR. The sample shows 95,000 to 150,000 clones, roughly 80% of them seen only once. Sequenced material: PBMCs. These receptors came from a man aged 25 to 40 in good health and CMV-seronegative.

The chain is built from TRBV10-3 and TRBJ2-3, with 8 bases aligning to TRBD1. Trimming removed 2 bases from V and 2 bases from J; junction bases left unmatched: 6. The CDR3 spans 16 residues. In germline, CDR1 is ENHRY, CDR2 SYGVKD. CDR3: CAISEGSGGFTDTQYF. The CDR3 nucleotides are TGTGCCATCAGTGAGGGCTCAGGGGGCTTCACAGATACGCAGTATTTT.

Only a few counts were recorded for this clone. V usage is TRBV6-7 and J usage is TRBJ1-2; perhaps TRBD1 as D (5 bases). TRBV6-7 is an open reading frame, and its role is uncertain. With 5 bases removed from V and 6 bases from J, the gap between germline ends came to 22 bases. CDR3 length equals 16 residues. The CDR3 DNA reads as TGTGCCAGCAGTCCAAGCTCGCAGGGAGGGACCGATGGCTACACCTTC. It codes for CASSPSSQGGTDGYTF.

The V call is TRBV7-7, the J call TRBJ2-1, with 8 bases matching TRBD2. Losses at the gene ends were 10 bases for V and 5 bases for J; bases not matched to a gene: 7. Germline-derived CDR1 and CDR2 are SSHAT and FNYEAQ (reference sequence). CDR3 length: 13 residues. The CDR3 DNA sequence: TGTGCCACCTCCCCGGGGGGGCACAATGAGCAGTTCTTC. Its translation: CATSPGGHNEQFF. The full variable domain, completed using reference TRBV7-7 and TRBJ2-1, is GAGVSQSPRYKVTKRGQDVTLRCDPISSHATLYWYQQALGQGPEFLTYFNYEAQPDKSGLPSDRFSAERPEGSISTLTIQRTEQRDSAMYRCATSPGGHNEQFFGPGTRLTVL.

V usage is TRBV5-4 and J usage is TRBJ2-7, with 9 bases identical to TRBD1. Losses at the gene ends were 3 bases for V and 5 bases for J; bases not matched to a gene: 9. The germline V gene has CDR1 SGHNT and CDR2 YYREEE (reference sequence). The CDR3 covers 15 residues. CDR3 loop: CASSSPGQGLDEQYF. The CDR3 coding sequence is TGTGCCAGCAGCTCCCCGGGACAGGGTTTAGACGAGCAGTACTTC.

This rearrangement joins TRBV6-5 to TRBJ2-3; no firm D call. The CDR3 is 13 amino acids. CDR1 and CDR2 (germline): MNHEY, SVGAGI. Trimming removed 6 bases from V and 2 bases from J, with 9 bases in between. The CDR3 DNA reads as TGTGCCAGCAGCAGGATGCCCACAGATACGCAGTATTTT. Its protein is CASSRMPTDTQYF.

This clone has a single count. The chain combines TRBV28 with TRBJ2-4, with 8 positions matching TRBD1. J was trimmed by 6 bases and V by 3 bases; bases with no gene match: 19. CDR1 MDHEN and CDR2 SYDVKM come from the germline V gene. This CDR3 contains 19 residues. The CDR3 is CASSFWGTWDRNGANIQYF. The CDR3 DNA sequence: TGTGCCAGCAGTTTTTGGGGAACTTGGGACAGGAATGGGGCAAACATTCAGTACTTC.

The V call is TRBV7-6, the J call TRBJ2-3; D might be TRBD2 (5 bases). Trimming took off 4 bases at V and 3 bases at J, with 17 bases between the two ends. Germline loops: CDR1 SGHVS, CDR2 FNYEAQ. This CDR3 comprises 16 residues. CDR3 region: CASSSAATGVTDTQYF. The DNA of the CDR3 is TGTGCCAGCAGCTCCGCAGCCACCGGGGTTACAGATACGCAGTATTTT.

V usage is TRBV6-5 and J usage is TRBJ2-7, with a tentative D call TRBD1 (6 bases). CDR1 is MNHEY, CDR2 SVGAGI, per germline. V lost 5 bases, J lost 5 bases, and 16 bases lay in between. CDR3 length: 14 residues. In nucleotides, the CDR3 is TGTGCCAGCAGTCGCAGATACAGGGACCACGAGCAGTACTTC. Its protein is CASSRRYRDHEQYF.

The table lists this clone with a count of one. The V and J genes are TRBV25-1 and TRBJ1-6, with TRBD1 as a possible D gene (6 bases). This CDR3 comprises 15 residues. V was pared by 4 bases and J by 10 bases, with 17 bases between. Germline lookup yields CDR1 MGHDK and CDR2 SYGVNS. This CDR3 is CASSGHRVERSPLHF. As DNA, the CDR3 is TGTGCCAGCAGTGGCCACAGGGTCGAGAGGTCACCCCTCCACTTT.

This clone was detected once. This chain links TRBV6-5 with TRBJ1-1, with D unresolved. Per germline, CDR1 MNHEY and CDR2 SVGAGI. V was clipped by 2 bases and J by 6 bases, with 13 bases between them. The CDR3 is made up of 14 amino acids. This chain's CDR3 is CASSYEFGKPEAFF. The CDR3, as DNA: TGTGCCAGCAGTTACGAATTCGGGAAACCTGAAGCTTTCTTT.

CDR3 protein: CASSPRAENSPLHF. CDR3 bases: TGTGCCAGCAGCCCACGTGCTGAGAATTCACCCCTCCACTTT. The chain recombines TRBV9 with TRBJ1-6, with D hard to call. Germline V gives CDR1 SGDLS, CDR2 YYNGEE. The CDR3 contains 14 residues. V was trimmed by 4 bases and J by 7 bases, leaving 12 bases between them.

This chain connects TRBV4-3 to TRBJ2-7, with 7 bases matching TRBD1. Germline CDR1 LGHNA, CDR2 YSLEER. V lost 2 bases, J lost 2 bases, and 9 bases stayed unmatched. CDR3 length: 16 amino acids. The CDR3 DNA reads TGCGCCAGCAGCCAAAGAGAGTCCGGGACAGCCTACGAGCAGTACTTC. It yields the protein CASSQRESGTAYEQYF.

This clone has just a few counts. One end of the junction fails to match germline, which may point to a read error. This chain's CDR3 is CASSQSWDGAYSGANGLTF. DNA for the CDR3: TGTGCCAGCAGCCAATCTTGGGATGGGGCTTACTCTGGGGCCAACGGCCTGACTTTC. The chain couples TRBV14 to TRBJ2-6, with D possibly TRBD1 on 5 matching bases. CDR3 size: 19 residues. CDR1 is SGHDN and CDR2 is FVKESK in the germline V gene. Together with reference TRBV14 and TRBJ2-6, the CDR3 gives the full variable domain: EAGVTQFPSHSVIEKGQTVTLRCDPISGHDNLYWYRRVMGKEIKFLLHFVKESKQDESGMPNNRFLAERTGGTYSTLKVQPAELEDSGVYFCASSQSWDGAYSGANGLTFGAGSRLTVL.

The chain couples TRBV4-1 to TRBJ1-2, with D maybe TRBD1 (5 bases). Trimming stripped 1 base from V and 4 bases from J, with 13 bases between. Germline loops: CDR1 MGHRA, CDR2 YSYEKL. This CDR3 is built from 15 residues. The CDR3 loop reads CASSQVGGTGYGYTF. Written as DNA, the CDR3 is TGCGCCAGCAGCCAAGTGGGAGGGACCGGCTATGGCTACACCTTC.

CDR3 coding DNA: TGTGCCAGCAGCTTGTTTAGCGGGGCAGGGGATACGCAGTATTTT. It is translated as CASSLFSGAGDTQYF. The V gene is TRBV5-6, the J gene TRBJ2-3, with TRBD2 matching 8 bases. This CDR3 has 15 amino acids. CDR1 SGHDT and CDR2 YYEEEE come from the germline V gene. Trimming cost V 1 base and J 6 bases; bases outside gene matches: 7. Complete variable domain (other parts from reference TRBV5-6 and TRBJ2-3): DAGVTQSPTHLIKTRGQQVTLRCSPKSGHDTVSWYQQALGQGPQFIFQYYEEEERQRGNFPDRFSGHQFPNYSSELNVNALLLGDSALYLCASSLFSGAGDTQYFGPGTRLTVL.

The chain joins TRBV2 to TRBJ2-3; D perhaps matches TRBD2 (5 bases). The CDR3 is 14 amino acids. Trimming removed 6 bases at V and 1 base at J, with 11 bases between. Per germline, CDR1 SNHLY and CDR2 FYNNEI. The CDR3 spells CASRKDYGTDTQYF. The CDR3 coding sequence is TGTGCCAGCAGGAAAGACTATGGCACAGATACGCAGTATTTT.

The CDR3 here is CASIRQGGSQPQHF. The CDR3 nucleotides are TGTGCCAGCATTAGGCAAGGGGGCAGTCAGCCCCAGCATTTT. The chain uses TRBV28 and TRBJ1-5; 7 nucleotides line up with TRBD1. The germline CDR1 and CDR2 sequences are MDHEN and SYDVKM. Losses at the gene ends were 7 bases for V and 6 bases for J; bases not matched to a gene: 9. The CDR3 is 14 residues long.

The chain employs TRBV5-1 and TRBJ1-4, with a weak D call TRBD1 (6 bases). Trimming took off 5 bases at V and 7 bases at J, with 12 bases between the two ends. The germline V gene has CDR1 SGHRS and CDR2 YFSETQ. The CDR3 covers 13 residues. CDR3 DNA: TGCGCCAGCAGGGTACAGGGTATTGAAAAACTGTTTTTT. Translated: CASRVQGIEKLFF. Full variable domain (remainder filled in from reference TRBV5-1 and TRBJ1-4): KAGVTQTPRYLIKTRGQQVTLSCSPISGHRSVSWYQQTPGQGLQFLFEYFSETQRNKGNFPGRFSGRQFSNSRSEMNVSTLELGDSALYLCASRVQGIEKLFFGSGTQLSVL.

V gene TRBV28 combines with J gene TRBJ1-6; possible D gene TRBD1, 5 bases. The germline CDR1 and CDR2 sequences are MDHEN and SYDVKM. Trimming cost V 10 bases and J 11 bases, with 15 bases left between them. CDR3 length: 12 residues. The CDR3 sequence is CATRPAGAPLHF. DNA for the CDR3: TGTGCCACCAGACCCGCGGGGGCACCCCTCCACTTT.

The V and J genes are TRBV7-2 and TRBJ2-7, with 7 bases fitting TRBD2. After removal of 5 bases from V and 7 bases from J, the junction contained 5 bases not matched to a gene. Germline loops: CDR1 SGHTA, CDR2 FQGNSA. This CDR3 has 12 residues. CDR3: CASSPSGEEQYF. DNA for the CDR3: TGTGCCAGCAGCCCCAGCGGGGAAGAGCAGTACTTC. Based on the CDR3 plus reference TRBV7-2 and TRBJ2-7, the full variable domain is GAGVSQSPSNKVTEKGKDVELRCDPISGHTALYWYRQSLGQGLEFLIYFQGNSAPDKSGLPSDRFSAERTGGSVSTLTIQRTQQEDSAVYLCASSPSGEEQYFGPGTRLTVT.

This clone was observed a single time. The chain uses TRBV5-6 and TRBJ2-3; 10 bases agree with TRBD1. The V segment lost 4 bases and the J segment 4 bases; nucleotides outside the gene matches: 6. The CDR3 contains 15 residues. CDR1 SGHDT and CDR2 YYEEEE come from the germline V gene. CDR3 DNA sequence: TGTGCCAGCAGCCGGGGACAGGGGAGGGCAGATACGCAGTATTTT. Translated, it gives CASSRGQGRADTQYF.

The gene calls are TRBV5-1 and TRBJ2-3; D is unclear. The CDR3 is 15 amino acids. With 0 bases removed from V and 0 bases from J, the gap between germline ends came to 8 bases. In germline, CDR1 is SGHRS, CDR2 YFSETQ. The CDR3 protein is CASSLASASTDTQYF. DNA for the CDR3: TGCGCCAGCAGCTTGGCCTCAGCGAGCACAGATACGCAGTATTTT.

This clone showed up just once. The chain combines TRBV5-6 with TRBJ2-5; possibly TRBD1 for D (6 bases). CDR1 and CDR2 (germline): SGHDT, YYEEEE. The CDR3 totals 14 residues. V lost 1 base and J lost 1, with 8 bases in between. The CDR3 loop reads CASSLTGTQETQYF. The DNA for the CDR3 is TGTGCCAGCAGCTTGACAGGGACCCAAGAGACCCAGTACTTC.